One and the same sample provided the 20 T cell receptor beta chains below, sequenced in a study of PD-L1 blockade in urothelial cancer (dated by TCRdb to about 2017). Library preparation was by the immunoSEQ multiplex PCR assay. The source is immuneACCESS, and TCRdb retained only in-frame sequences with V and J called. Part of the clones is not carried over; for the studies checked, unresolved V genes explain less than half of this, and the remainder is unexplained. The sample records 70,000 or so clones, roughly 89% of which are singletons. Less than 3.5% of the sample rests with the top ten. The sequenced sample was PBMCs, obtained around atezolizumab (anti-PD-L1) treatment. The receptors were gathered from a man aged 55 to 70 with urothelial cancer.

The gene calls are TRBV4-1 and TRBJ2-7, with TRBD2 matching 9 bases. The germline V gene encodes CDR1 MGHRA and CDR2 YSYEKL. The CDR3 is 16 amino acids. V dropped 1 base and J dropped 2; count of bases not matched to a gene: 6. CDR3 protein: CASSQGRTSVTYEQYF. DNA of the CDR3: TGCGCCAGCAGCCAAGGTAGGACTAGCGTTACCTACGAGCAGTACTTC.

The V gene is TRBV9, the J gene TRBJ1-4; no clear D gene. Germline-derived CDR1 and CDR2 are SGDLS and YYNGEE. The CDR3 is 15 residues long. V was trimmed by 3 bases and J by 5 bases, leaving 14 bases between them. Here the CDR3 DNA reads TGTGCCAGCAGCGCATCAGAACGAGGGAATGAAAAACTGTTTTTT. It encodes CASSASERGNEKLFF.

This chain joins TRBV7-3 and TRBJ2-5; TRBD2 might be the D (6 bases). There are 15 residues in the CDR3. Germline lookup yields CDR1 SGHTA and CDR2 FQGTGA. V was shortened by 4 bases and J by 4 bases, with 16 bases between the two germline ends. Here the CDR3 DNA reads TGTGCCAGCAGCTCCTCGTCAGGAGGGCCAGAGACCCAGTACTTC. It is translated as CASSSSSGGPETQYF.

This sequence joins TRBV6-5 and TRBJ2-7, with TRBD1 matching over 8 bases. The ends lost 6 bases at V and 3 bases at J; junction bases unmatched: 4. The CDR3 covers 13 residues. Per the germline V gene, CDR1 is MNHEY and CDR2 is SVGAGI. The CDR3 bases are TGTGCCAGCAGCCCTACAGGGGGCTACGAGCAGTACTTC. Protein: CASSPTGGYEQYF.

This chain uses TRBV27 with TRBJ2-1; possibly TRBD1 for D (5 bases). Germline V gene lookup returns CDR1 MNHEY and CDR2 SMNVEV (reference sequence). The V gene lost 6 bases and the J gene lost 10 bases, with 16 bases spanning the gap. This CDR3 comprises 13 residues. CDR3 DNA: TGTGCCAGCAGGCGACAGATAGTGGACGAGCAGTTCTTC. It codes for CASRRQIVDEQFF.

Written as DNA, the CDR3 is TGTGCCTGCCACGGTGGGACATTTTACGAGCAGTACTTC. Translation gives CACHGGTFYEQYF. The genes are TRBV30 and TRBJ2-7; D is perhaps TRBD1 (6 bases). Germline V CDR1 and CDR2: GTSNPN, SVGIG (reference sequence). V was trimmed by 6 bases and J by 4 bases, leaving 16 bases between them. The CDR3 has 13 residues.

As DNA, the CDR3 is TGTGCCAGCAGTACAACCGGGACAGGGTTGAGAGAGCAGTACTTC. Translating gives CASSTTGTGLREQYF. The chain joins TRBV28 to TRBJ2-7, with 9 bases lining up with TRBD1. V was pared by 5 bases and J by 7 bases, with 12 bases of the junction left unmatched. Germline lookup yields CDR1 MDHEN and CDR2 SYDVKM. The CDR3 consists of 15 residues.

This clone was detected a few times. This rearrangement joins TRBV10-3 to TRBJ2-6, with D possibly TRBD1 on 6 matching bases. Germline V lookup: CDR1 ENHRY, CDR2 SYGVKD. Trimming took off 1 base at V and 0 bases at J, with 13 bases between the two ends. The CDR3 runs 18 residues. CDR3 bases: TGTGCCATCAGTGAGTTGCCAGGGGCTAGCTCTGGGGCCAACGTCCTGACTTTC. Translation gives CAISELPGASSGANVLTF.

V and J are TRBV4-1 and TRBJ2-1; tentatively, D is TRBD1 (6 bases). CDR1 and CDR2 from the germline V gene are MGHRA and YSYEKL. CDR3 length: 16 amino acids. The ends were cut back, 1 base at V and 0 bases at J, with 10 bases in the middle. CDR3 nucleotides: TGCGCCAGCAGCCAAGGGGCAGGGGTCTCCTACAATGAGCAGTTCTTC. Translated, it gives CASSQGAGVSYNEQFF.

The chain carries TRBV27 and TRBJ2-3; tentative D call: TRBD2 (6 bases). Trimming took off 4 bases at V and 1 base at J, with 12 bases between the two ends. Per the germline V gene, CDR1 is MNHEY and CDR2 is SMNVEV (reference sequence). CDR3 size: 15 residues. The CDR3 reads CASSSPVAGTDTQYF. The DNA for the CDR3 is TGTGCCAGCAGTTCCCCTGTAGCGGGCACAGATACGCAGTATTTT.

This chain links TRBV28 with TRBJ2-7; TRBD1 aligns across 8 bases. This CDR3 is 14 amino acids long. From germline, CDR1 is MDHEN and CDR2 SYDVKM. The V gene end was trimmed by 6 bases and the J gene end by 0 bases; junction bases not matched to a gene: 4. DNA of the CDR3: TGTGCCAGCAGGTCGGGACAGGACTCCTACGAGCAGTACTTC. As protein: CASRSGQDSYEQYF.

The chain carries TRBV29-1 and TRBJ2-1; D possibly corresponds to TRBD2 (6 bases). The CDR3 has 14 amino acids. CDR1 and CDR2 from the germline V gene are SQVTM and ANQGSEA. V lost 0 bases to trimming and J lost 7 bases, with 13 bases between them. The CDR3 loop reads CSVEEGGVGNEQFF. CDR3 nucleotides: TGCAGCGTTGAAGAAGGCGGGGTAGGGAATGAGCAGTTCTTC.

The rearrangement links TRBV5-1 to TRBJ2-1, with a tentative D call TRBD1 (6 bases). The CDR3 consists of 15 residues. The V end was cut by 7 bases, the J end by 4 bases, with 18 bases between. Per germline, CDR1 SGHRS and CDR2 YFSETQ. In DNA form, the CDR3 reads TGCGCCAGCGCTGACAGGTTAAGGGTTTACAATGAGCAGTTCTTC. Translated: CASADRLRVYNEQFF. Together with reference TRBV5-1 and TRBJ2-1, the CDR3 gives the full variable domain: KAGVTQTPRYLIKTRGQQVTLSCSPISGHRSVSWYQQTPGQGLQFLFEYFSETQRNKGNFPGRFSGRQFSNSRSEMNVSTLELGDSALYLCASADRLRVYNEQFFGPGTRLTVL.

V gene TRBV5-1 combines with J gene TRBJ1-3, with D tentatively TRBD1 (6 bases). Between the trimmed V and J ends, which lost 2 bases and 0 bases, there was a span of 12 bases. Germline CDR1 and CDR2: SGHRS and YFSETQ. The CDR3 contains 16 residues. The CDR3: CASSLWTVPSGNTIYF. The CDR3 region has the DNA TGCGCCAGCAGCTTATGGACAGTCCCCTCTGGAAACACCATATATTTT. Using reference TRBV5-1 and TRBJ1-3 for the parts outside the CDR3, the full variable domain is KAGVTQTPRYLIKTRGQQVTLSCSPISGHRSVSWYQQTPGQGLQFLFEYFSETQRNKGNFPGRFSGRQFSNSRSEMNVSTLELGDSALYLCASSLWTVPSGNTIYFGEGSWLTVV.

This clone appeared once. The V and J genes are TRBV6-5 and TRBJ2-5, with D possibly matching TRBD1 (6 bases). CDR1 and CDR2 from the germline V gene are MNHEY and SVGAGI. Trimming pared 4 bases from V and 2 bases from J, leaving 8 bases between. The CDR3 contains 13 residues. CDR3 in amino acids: CASSFDRQETQYF. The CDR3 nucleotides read TGTGCCAGCAGTTTCGACAGGCAAGAGACCCAGTACTTC.

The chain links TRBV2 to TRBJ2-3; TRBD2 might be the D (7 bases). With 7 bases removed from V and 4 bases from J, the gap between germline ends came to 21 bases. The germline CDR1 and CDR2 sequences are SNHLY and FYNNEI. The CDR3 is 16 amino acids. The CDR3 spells CASMWGGGRDADTQYF. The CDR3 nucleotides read TGTGCCAGCATGTGGGGGGGCGGCAGGGACGCAGATACGCAGTATTTT.

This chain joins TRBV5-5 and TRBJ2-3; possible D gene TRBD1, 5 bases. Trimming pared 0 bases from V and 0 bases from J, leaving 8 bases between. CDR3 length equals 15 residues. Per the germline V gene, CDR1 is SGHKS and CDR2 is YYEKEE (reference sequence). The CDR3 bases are TGTGCCAGCAGCTTGGTACCAGGGAGCACAGATACGCAGTATTTT. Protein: CASSLVPGSTDTQYF.

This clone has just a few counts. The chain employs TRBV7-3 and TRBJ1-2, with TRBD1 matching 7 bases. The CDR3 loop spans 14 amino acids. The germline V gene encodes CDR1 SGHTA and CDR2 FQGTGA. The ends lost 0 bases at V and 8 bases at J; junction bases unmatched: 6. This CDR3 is CASSLTSTGEGYTF. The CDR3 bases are TGTGCCAGCAGCTTAACCTCCACAGGGGAAGGCTACACCTTC.

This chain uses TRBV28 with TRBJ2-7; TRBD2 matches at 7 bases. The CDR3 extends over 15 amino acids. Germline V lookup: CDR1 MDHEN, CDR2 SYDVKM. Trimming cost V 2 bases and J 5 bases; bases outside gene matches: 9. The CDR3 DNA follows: TGTGCCAGCAGTTTAGTACGCGGGAGTATGGACGAGCAGTACTTC. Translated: CASSLVRGSMDEQYF.

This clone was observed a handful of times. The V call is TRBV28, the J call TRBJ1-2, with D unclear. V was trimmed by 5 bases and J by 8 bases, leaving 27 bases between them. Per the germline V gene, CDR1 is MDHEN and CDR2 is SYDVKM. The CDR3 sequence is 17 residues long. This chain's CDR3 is CASSLSKGGRQGGGYTF. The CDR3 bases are TGTGCCAGCAGTCTTTCCAAGGGAGGTCGGCAAGGAGGGGGCTACACCTTC.